This T cell receptor beta chain was profiled in a study of T-cell memory formation after mild COVID-19. General study findings and limits: A second wave of clones peaked on day 37, and their SARS-CoV-2 specificity went unconfirmed. Memory from before infection featured some responding clones, which suggests cross-reactive memory joined. Those CD4+ clones that contracted were mainly in CM and EM (CD8+ ones in EMRA).

Note on this clonotype: Its specificity is not known.

The V gene lost 5 bases and the J gene lost 4 bases, with 12 bases spanning the gap. This CDR3 comprises 14 residues. Germline CDR1 reads SGHVS; CDR2 reads FQNEAQ. TCRdb independently ran MiXCR on the 5' RACE reads; one entry per CDR3 protein. The sample consists of 270,000 or so distinct CDR3 sequences, about a sixth of them appearing once. The source is a man aged 18-30 years who had mild COVID-19 (a few samples of this study predate the infection). Cell type and time point are not known. Material for sequencing was PBMCs or a T cell subset sorted from them (not recorded which). The genes are TRBV7-8 and TRBJ2-1, with D possibly matching TRBD2 (5 bases). The CDR3 region has the DNA TGTGCCAGCAGCCCACTAGACCGATACAATGAGCAGTTCTTC. This translates into CASSPLDRYNEQFF.